Listed below are T cell receptor beta chains from one sample, sequenced in a study of blood T cell repertoires in COVID-19. Data came from immunoSEQ multiplex PCR; TCRdb stores just in-frame clones and leaves some out. Counted here are about 15,000 clones, around 94% occurring once; the ten biggest clones make up 7.6%. The sequenced sample was peripheral blood. The receptors were gathered from a human donor with active COVID-19. The donor label of this sample is uncertain. CDR3s include the opening cysteine and the closing phenylalanine or tryptophan. The order of the fields is V gene, clone size, D gene, J gene, CDR3 DNA, CDR3 protein. A D gene is named only where the DNA matches it firmly. Clone size is given for some rows only: seen once, a few or many times, or a class if the clone is expanded.

TRBV5-1	few	TRBD2	TRBJ2-3	TGCGCCAGCAGCCCCGGGACTAGCACGGGTCCAGATACGCAGTATTTT	CASSPGTSTGPDTQYF
TRBV4-1	NA	TRBD2	TRBJ2-1	TGCGCCAGCAGCCTCGGGCCGGCTAGCGGGATGACTGAGCAGTTCTTC	CASSLGPASGMTEQFF
TRBV6-2/TRBV6-3	NA	TRBD2	TRBJ2-7	TGTGCCAGCAGTTACTGGACTAGCGGGGGGATTCCTTTAGAGCAGTACTTC	CASSYWTSGGIPLEQYF
TRBV19	NA	TRBD2	TRBJ2-5	TGTGCCAGTAGTATTTGGCGGGGGGGCCGGGAGACCCAGTACTTC	CASSIWRGGRETQYF
TRBV6-1	NA	NA	TRBJ1-6	TGTGCCAGCAGTGAGTCGGCACCCTTAGCCAATTCACCCCTCCACTTT	CASSESAPLANSPLHF
TRBV19	NA	TRBD2	TRBJ2-7	TGTGCCAGTAGTATAGATCTTACTAGCGAGTACGAGCAGTACTTC	CASSIDLTSEYEQYF
TRBV5-1	once	NA	TRBJ1-1	TGCGCCAGCAGCTTGTATTCAGGAGGGGTGAACACTGAAGCTTTCTTT	CASSLYSGGVNTEAFF
TRBV5-8	NA	NA	TRBJ1-6	TGTGCCAGCAGCCAAAGGGACTTCCGAATCAATAATTCACCCCTCCACTTT	CASSQRDFRINNSPLHF
TRBV27	NA	TRBD1	TRBJ2-7	TGTGCCAGCAGTTTTGAAGGGGGCAACGCCTACGAGCAGTACTTC	CASSFEGGNAYEQYF
TRBV4-1	NA	TRBD1	TRBJ2-3	TGCGCCAGCAGACCTACAGGGGGAATCACAGATACGCAGTATTTT	CASRPTGGITDTQYF
TRBV30	few	NA	TRBJ1-5	TGTGCCTGGAGTTATAGCAATCAGCCCCAGCATTTT	CAWSYSNQPQHF
TRBV4-2	NA	NA	TRBJ2-5	TGTGCCAGCAGCCAAGCTGTCAGGGCAGAGACCCAGTACTTC	CASSQAVRAETQYF
TRBV13	NA	TRBD1	TRBJ2-3	TGTGCCAGCAGCTTCAGGGGGCAAGGAGATACGCAGTATTTT	CASSFRGQGDTQYF
TRBV7-8	NA	NA	TRBJ2-3	TGTGCCAGCAGCTTAGGGGGGGATATGCAGTATTTT	CASSLGGDMQYF
TRBV6-5	NA	TRBD1	TRBJ1-2	TGTGCCAGCAGGGGGACAGGGTTTGGCTACACCTTC	CASRGTGFGYTF
TRBV5-1	NA	TRBD1	TRBJ1-3	TGCGCCAGCAGCATGTCTGGACAGGGGGTGAAGGGAAACACCATATATTTT	CASSMSGQGVKGNTIYF
TRBV4-1	NA	NA	TRBJ1-6	TGCGCCAGCAGCCAACAAGTGACATATAATTCACCCCTCCACTTT	CASSQQVTYNSPLHF
TRBV10-3	few	TRBD2	TRBJ2-1	TGTGCCATCAGTCCCGGGACTAGCGGGTACAATGAGCAGTTCTTC	CAISPGTSGYNEQFF
TRBV18	NA	NA	TRBJ1-1	TGTGCCAGCTCACCGCGGGGGTTGGACACTGAAGCTTTCTTT	CASSPRGLDTEAFF
TRBV18	NA	TRBD2	TRBJ2-7	TGTGCCAGCTCACTCTCCCTAACGGGAGGCTCGGGGGAGCAGTACTTC	CASSLSLTGGSGEQYF
TRBV5-1	few	NA	TRBJ2-7	TGCGCCAGCAGCTTGTTGGGGGGAGAGCAGTACTTC	CASSLLGGEQYF
TRBV24-1	NA	NA	TRBJ2-3	TGTGCCACCAGTGATAAGCGAGCCTTAGATACGCAGTATTTT	CATSDKRALDTQYF
TRBV6-5	NA	NA	TRBJ1-3	TGTGCCAGCAGTTACGGGGCAGGTTCTGGAAACACCATATATTTT	CASSYGAGSGNTIYF
TRBV13	NA	NA	TRBJ1-1	TGTGCCAGCAGCTTAGGCGGAGGCAGGGGCGTCACTGAAGCTTTCTTT	CASSLGGGRGVTEAFF
TRBV7-6	NA	NA	TRBJ1-6	TGTGCCAGCAGCCCCGGGTCCCTAAATTCACCCCTCCACTTT	CASSPGSLNSPLHF
TRBV25-1	NA	TRBD1	TRBJ1-1	TGTGCCAGCACAGCCTTGGACAGGGTGGCTGAAGCTTTCTTT	CASTALDRVAEAFF
TRBV11-3	NA	NA	TRBJ2-3	TGTGCCAGGCGGGGGGACAGTGGGGGAGATACGCAGTATTTT	CARRGDSGGDTQYF
TRBV19	NA	NA	TRBJ2-7	TGTGCCAGTAGTCCGGGACGGGGGACCTACGAGCAGTACTTC	CASSPGRGTYEQYF
TRBV18	NA	NA	TRBJ2-7	TGTGCCAGCTCACCGGCGGCGGGTGAGCAGTACTTC	CASSPAAGEQYF
TRBV7-9	NA	TRBD1	TRBJ2-3	TGTGCCAGCAGGCCGAAGACAGGGGGCGGCACAGATACGCAGTATTTT	CASRPKTGGGTDTQYF
TRBV19	NA	NA	TRBJ2-7	TGTGCCAGTAGCGCGGGGGCTCCTAACGAGCAGTACTTC	CASSAGAPNEQYF
TRBV15	NA	TRBD1	TRBJ1-5	TGTGCCACCAGCAGCTGGACAGGGGCGGACAATCAGCCCCAGCATTTT	CATSSWTGADNQPQHF
TRBV27	NA	TRBD2	TRBJ2-7	TGTGCCAGCAGTTTACGTCCTAGCGGGAGGGCCGCTGGTAGCTACGAGCAGTACTTC	CASSLRPSGRAAGSYEQYF
TRBV3-1/TRBV3-2	NA	TRBD2	TRBJ2-1	TGTGCCAGCAGCCAAGATCTAGCGGTCAATGAGCAGTTCTTC	CASSQDLAVNEQFF
TRBV15	NA	NA	TRBJ2-7	TGTGCCACCAGCAGAGACAGGGCCGCTCCAGCACCCCCCTACGAGCAGTACTTC	CATSRDRAAPAPPYEQYF
TRBV6-5	once	NA	TRBJ1-6	TGTGCCAGCAGTTACTCCGGAGCCCTTGGTTCACCCCTCCACTTT	CASSYSGALGSPLHF
TRBV7-2	NA	TRBD2	TRBJ2-5	TGTGCCAGCAGCGCAGGACTAGCGGGGGCCAAGAGGGCCCAGTACTTC	CASSAGLAGAKRAQYF
TRBV24-1	once	TRBD2	TRBJ2-1	TGTGCCACCAGTGACCAAGCGGGAGGGCCGTTCAATGAGCAGTTCTTC	CATSDQAGGPFNEQFF
TRBV7-2	NA	TRBD1	TRBJ1-1	TGTGCCAGCAGCTCCGACGGGACAGAGAACACTGAAGCTTTCTTT	CASSSDGTENTEAFF